The rows below give T cell receptor beta chains drawn from one sample of a study of blood T cells in healthy people across ages. TCRdb reanalysed the 5' RACE reads using MiXCR and keeps one entry per CDR3 protein. The data show approximately 800,000 distinct CDR3 sequences, nearly 60% seen once. What was sequenced was blood. Receptors originate from a man aged 25-45 years in good health. Both conserved end residues are part of each CDR3. The D gene is left open where the match is weak. Not every row has a clone size; where given, it reads once, few, many or a size class.

>-|TRBV7-2|TRBJ2-5|-
TGTGCCAGCAGCTTGTTAACGGGACAAACAGAGACCCAGTACTTC
CASSLLTGQTETQYF
>few|TRBV29-1|TRBJ2-7|TRBD1
TGCAGCGTTGGACAGGGGATTGTAGGCGAGCAGTACTTC
CSVGQGIVGEQYF
>-|TRBV7-2|TRBJ1-2|-
TGTGCCAGCAGCCAAAACTCGGGGCTTCCCAGAAACTATGGCTACACCTTC
CASSQNSGLPRNYGYTF
>-|TRBV20-1|TRBJ1-1|-
TGCAGTGCTTTACCGTATGATGCCTTGAACACTGAAGCTTTCTTT
CSALPYDALNTEAFF
>-|TRBV24-1|TRBJ2-5|-
TGTGCCACCAGTGATTTTAAAGGGTGGGAAGAGACCCAGTACTTC
CATSDFKGWEETQYF
>-|TRBV6-5|TRBJ2-7|-
TGTGCCAGCAGTTACGGAGGGCGGTCCTACGAGCAGTACTTC
CASSYGGRSYEQYF
>-|TRBV5-1|TRBJ2-5|TRBD1
TGCGCCAGCAGCTTGGCGGACAGGGGATTATGGACCCAGTACTTC
CASSLADRGLWTQYF
>-|TRBV24-1|TRBJ2-5|-
TGTGCCACCGGGACCCAAGAGACCCAGTACTTC
CATGTQETQYF
>-|TRBV5-6|TRBJ2-5|-
TGTGCCAGCAGCACCAACAGGAGGCGGTCGGTTGAGACCCAGTACTTC
CASSTNRRRSVETQYF
>-|TRBV3-1|TRBJ1-2|TRBD1
TGTGCCAGCACACAGGGGGCCGGACCCTATGGCTACACCTTC
CASTQGAGPYGYTF
>-|TRBV5-6|TRBJ2-7|-
TGTGCCAGCAGCTCCCCTCCGGGACACAACACCTACGAGCAGTACTTC
CASSSPPGHNTYEQYF
>-|TRBV20-1|TRBJ2-3|TRBD1
TGCAGTGCTAGAGATGGGCGACAGGGTCCTACAGATACGCAGTATTTT
CSARDGRQGPTDTQYF
>-|TRBV20-1|TRBJ2-3|-
TGCAGTGCTAAACGACCGCTAGCCCGCACAGATACGCAGTATTTT
CSAKRPLARTDTQYF
>once|TRBV6-5|TRBJ2-7|-
TGTGCCAGCAGCCCGCCGAGCTCCTGTGAGCAGTACTTC
CASSPPSSCEQYF